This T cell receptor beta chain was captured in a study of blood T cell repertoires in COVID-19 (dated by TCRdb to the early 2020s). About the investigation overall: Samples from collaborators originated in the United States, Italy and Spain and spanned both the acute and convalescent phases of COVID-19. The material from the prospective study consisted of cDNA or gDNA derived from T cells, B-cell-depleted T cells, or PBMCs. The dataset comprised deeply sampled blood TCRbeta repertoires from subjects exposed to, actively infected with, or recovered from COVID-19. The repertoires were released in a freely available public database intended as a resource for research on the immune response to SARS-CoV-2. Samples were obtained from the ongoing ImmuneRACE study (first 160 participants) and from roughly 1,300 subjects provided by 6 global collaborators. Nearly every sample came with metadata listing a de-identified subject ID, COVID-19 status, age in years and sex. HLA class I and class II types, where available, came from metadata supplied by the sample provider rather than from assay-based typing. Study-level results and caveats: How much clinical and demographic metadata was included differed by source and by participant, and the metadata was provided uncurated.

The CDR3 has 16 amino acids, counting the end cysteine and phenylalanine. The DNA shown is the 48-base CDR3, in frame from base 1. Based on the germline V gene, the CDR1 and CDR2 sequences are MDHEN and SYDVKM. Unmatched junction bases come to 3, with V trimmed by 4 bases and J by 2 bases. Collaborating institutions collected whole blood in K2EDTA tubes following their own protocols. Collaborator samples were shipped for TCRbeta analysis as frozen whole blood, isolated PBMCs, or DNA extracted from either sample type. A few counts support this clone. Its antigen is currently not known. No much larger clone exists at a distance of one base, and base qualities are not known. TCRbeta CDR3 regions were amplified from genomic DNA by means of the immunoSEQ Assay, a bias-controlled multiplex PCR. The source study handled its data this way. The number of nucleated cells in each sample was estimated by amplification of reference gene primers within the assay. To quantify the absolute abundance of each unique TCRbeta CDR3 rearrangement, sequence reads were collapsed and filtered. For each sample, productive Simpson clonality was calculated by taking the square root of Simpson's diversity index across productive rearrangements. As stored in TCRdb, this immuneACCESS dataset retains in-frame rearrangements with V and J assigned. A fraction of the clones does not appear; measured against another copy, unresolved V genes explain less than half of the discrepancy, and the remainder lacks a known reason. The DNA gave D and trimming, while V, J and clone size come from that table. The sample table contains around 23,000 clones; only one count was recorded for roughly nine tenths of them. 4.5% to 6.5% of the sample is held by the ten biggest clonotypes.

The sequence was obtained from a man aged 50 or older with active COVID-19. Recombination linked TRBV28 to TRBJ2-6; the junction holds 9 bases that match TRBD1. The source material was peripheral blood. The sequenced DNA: TGTGCCAGCAGTTCGGGACAGGGCGCTGGGGCCAACGTCCTGACTTTC. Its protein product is CASSSGQGAGANVLTF.